Sequencing of this TCR beta chain was carried out in a study of blood T cell repertoires in COVID-19 (dated by TCRdb to between 2020 and 2021). With regard to the full study: Collaborator samples came from the United States, Italy and Spain and covered acute and convalescent phases of COVID-19. The material from the prospective study consisted of cDNA or gDNA derived from T cells, B-cell-depleted T cells, or PBMCs. The dataset comprised deeply sampled blood TCRbeta repertoires from subjects exposed to, actively infected with, or recovered from COVID-19. The repertoires were released in a freely available public database meant as a resource for research on the immune response to SARS-CoV-2. Samples were obtained from the ongoing ImmuneRACE study (first 160 participants) and from roughly 1,300 subjects provided by 6 global collaborators. Sample metadata almost always included a de-identified subject ID, COVID-19 status, age in years and sex. Where available, HLA class I and class II types were obtained from metadata supplied by the sample provider rather than from assay-based typing. Study-level results and caveats: Clinical and demographic metadata were provided uncurated, with the amount varying by source and participant.

The collaborating institutions used their own protocols to collect whole blood in K2EDTA tubes. For TCRbeta analysis, collaborators shipped samples in one of three forms: frozen whole blood, isolated PBMCs, or DNA extracted from either of those sample types. V is cut by 8 bases and J by 0 bases, and the space between the germline ends is 13 bases. The CDR3 runs 15 amino acids, cysteine and phenylalanine included. The kept DNA is CDR3 alone, 45 bases in frame from the first base. Based on the germline V gene, the CDR1 and CDR2 sequences are MDHEN and SYDVKM. The immunoSEQ Assay, a bias-controlled multiplex PCR, was used to amplify TCRbeta CDR3 regions from genomic DNA. The authors' analysis ran thus. Within the assay, amplification of reference gene primers was used to estimate how many nucleated cells each sample contained. To quantify the absolute abundance of each unique TCRbeta CDR3 rearrangement, sequence reads were collapsed and filtered. For each sample, productive Simpson clonality was calculated as the square root of Simpson's diversity index across productive rearrangements. The table comes from immuneACCESS by way of TCRdb, which keeps in-frame sequences with V and J called. Part of the clones is missing from these tables; in studies checked, under half for an unresolved V gene and the rest for unknown reasons. V and J calls and clone size are copied from that table; D and trimming were computed from the DNA. The sample table lists roughly 180,000 clones, about 88% of them with a count of one. Of the sample, roughly 0.95% is held by the ten largest clones.

Of note for this clone: Its antigen specificity is not known. No clone much larger than this one lies a single base away; base qualities are absent.

The chain was built from TRBV28 and TRBJ2-2; TRBD1 is perhaps the D gene, given 6 matching bases. The sequence was obtained from a man aged 18 to 35 with acute or convalescent COVID-19. Sequenced sample: peripheral blood. The sequenced DNA is TGTGCCAGCTGGGGCAAGGGGGCGAACACCGGGGAGCTGTTTTTT. Translation gives CASWGKGANTGELFF.